The present T cell receptor beta chain was sequenced within a study of cytomegalovirus exposure and HLA in healthy donors (dated by TCRdb to 2016 to 2017). For the wider study: According to an earlier analysis of around 600 of the donors, 150 million to 200 million T cells yielded roughly 110 million unique TCR beta sequences and about 300 Gb of sequence data. Roughly 300 gigabases of sequencing data and 70 million to 95 million unique TCR sequences made up an early release that covered under 750 HLA-typed donors. Among the roughly 390 genotyped donors, roughly 80% belonged to the genetic ancestry cluster associated with self-reported Caucasian donors. The study aimed to test whether signatures of past pathogen exposure could be identified by cataloging public T cell receptors. The study profiled the T cell repertoires of hundreds of subjects by immunosequencing and related them to cytomegalovirus serostatus. In addition to the first cohort of around 670 subjects, a separate validation cohort of 130 or so different subjects was used. To predict cytomegalovirus infection status, the study brought together high-throughput TCR immunosequencing, statistical association of individual TCRs with disease status, and machine learning. A later analysis re-analyzed previously published TCR beta repertoires from 600 to 850 donors and added high-resolution HLA genotyping to study TCR occurrence patterns. The later analysis used no new phenotypic data to find candidate immune exposures, relying instead on TCR beta sequences and their occurrence across donors. An earlier analysis of around 580 of the donors used high-throughput TCR beta sequencing to judge whether each TCR beta V gene segment behaved as functional or pseudogenic. Alongside the repertoire data, information on donor age, sex, ethnicity and CMV serostatus was compiled. A later genetic analysis used genome-wide SNP genotypes for about 60% of the roughly 700 donors, treating that subset as a discovery cohort. All discovery cohort repertoires had been generated using a single sequencing platform. HLA typing covered class I and class II loci at four-digit resolution. Typing coverage varied by locus: 629-630 donors for A, B, C, DRB1 and DQB1; more than 500 for DQA1; around 610 for DPA1; about 450 for DPB1. Roughly 5 DR-DQ haplotypes were handled as single units for association and clustering, since linkage in the cohort was strong. On average, roughly 240,000 unique TCR beta nucleotide sequences were sequenced per donor among 398 genotyped donors of the cohort, with approximately 18% of those sequences being non-productive.

Libraries were made using the immunoSEQ multiplex PCR assay. For the multiplex PCR, a mixture combining 60 forward primers for TCR Vbeta segments and 13 reverse primers for TCR Jbeta segments was used. The CDR3 region of rearranged TCR beta genes was amplified from genomic DNA with a multiplex PCR assay. Amplified TCR beta libraries were sequenced as 87-base-pair reads on the Illumina HiSeq System. The paper's processing steps were these. A later analysis counted tens of millions of unique TCR beta chains across the 600 to 850 repertoires, and some 11 million of these chains were shared by at least two donors. To remove PCR and sequencing errors, raw reads were error-corrected and collapsed into unique sequences using a nearest-neighbor algorithm that merged closely related sequences. Alignment of CDR3 sequences to IMGT reference sequences was used to assign V, D and J gene segments. Each retained sequence needed at least a six-nucleotide match to both a V gene segment and a J gene segment. Rearrangements were called productive when the CDR3 lacked stop codons and stayed in frame with V and J; all others were non-productive. CDR3 was defined according to IMGT convention as the region running from the second conserved V-encoded cysteine to the conserved J-encoded phenylalanine. Sequences without an unambiguous match to a single V gene segment were excluded from the earlier analysis of a few hundred of the donors. An earlier analysis of several hundred of the donors called V segments functional above 56.7% productive rearrangements and segregating when the between-donor standard deviation exceeded 5%. A statistical classification framework was built to diagnose cytomegalovirus status from the catalog of TCR beta chain sequences. In a later analysis, V and J genes were assigned by comparing TCR nucleotide sequences against IMGT/GENE-DB human TR gene sequences. The TCRdist pipeline was used in a later analysis to assign CDR3 sequences and most-parsimonious VDJ recombination scenarios. In a later analysis, each TCR beta chain was defined by its CDR3 amino acid sequence together with its V-gene family, and reads without a unique V-gene family were excluded. To address suspected cross-contamination and a sequencing artifact, a later analysis removed around 600 highly shared, low-generation-probability nucleotide sequences. In a later analysis, a clonal expansion index for each public chain was calculated from normalized within-repertoire ranks of inferred template counts. In a later analysis, generation probabilities were computed using a VDJ recombination model fitted to out-of-frame rearrangements, and the results were checked against IGoR. A later analysis scored TCR-TCR, TCR-HLA and TCR-CMV co-occurrence with hypergeometric tests, applying a repertoire-size bias correction to TCR pairs. A later analysis estimated false discovery rates by permuting HLA or CMV assignments 20 times. A later analysis grouped co-occurring TCRs with DBSCAN, adding TCRdist sequence similarity when clustering within HLA-allele-positive subsets. Repertoires with fewer than 30,000 or more than 120,000 public chains, plus five repertoires with anomalous nucleotide sharing, were excluded from co-occurrence clustering. TCRdb stores this immuneACCESS table with in-frame sequences only. Part of the clones is absent; in the studies checked, under half of the shortfall reflects unresolved V genes, and no reason is known for the rest. The D gene and trimming were derived from the DNA, and the V and J assignments and clone size from that table. The sample records fewer than 200,000 clones, less than 90% of which are singletons. Of the sample, less than 0.3% falls within the top ten clones.

Findings and caveats that apply to the study as a whole: A further reported finding was that TCR beta sequences accurately predicted the HLA-A and HLA-B alleles for most subjects in the first cohort. A later analysis reported that several top co-occurrence clusters appeared linked to parvovirus B19, influenza, CMV and Epstein-Barr virus. In a later analysis, most CMV-associated TCR beta chains were found to appear HLA-restricted, with HLA associations seemingly driven largely by CMV exposure. HLA typing was unavailable for some donors at each locus, so association tests used only the typed subset. The 87-base-pair reads could not distinguish some IMGT-functional V segments, including TRBV6-2 and TRBV6-3, so those segments were excluded. The classifier was reported to diagnose cytomegalovirus status with high specificity and sensitivity in both the original and validation cohorts. According to a later genetic analysis, donors in an Asian-associated ancestry cluster had fewer N-insertions in productive TCRs than the roughly 700-donor mean. The study gave a list of about 170 TCR beta chains associated with cytomegalovirus. The only immune exposure information available for the cohort was CMV serostatus. A cluster of highly shared sequence variants was judged likely to represent a technical artifact of the sequencing pipeline. In this cohort, only TCR beta chains were sequenced, and detectable features were limited by the absence of alpha or paired-chain data. Compared with equally common non-associated chains, HLA-associated TCR beta chains in a later analysis were more clonally expanded and had lower generation probabilities. Sequencing depth was assumed to be roughly uniform across donors in the presence/absence analyses, though that assumption may not hold. When HLA alleles, especially DR and DQ, strongly co-occurred, attributing TCR associations to individual alleles was difficult. In a later analysis, the rate of TCR association differed among HLA loci, with DRB1 alleles having the most associated TCRs and HLA-C alleles having the fewest. In a later analysis, 16,951 TCR beta sequences were associated with specific HLA alleles at a false discovery rate of 0.05. In an earlier analysis of some 550 of the donors, most TCR beta V segments were observed in productive rearrangements about 87% or about 30% of the time, broadly matching IMGT annotations. Across donors, most TCR sequences were observed very rarely, whereas some public TCRs were present in many individuals. About 17 rarely observed V segments, including chromosome 9 orphons, were excluded from the earlier analysis of several hundred of the donors because counts were too low. A few of the identified cytomegalovirus-associated TCR beta chains were confirmed in vitro to be specific for cytomegalovirus antigens. According to the authors, the approach could potentially be generalized to other disease states and immunological phenotypes. Linkage disequilibrium might explain the correlated functional status among segregating V segments, but an unknown experimental factor could not be excluded. A later genetic analysis associated a missense DCLRE1C variant with V-gene and J-gene trimming of TCR beta chains, and an independent cohort replicated the association.

A remark on this clone: No cognate antigen has been identified for it. No much larger clone is present one base from it, and per-base qualities are unavailable.

There are 15 amino acids in the CDR3, from cysteine to phenylalanine inclusive. CDR3 DNA only is kept here, 45 bases in frame from base 1. V loses 3 bases of germline sequence and J loses 0 bases, and the interval between the two ends is 12 bases. Via the germline V gene, CDR1 is SGHVS and CDR2 FQNEAQ. The cohort consisted of 600 to 700 healthy bone marrow donors. Cohort members were all nominally healthy when sampled, although unrecorded immune exposures were likely present. The donor tested CMV seronegative, placing the donor among the 350 or so seronegative members of the cohort. Every donor gave a peripheral blood sample, and the peripheral blood mononuclear cells from that sample were used for TCR beta sequencing. The Qiagen DNeasy Blood Extraction Kit was used to extract genomic DNA from the blood cell samples.

This sequence originates from a girl less than two years old in good health and CMV-seronegative. The chain couples TRBV7-8 to TRBJ2-7, and possibly TRBD1, on 6 matching bases. Source material: PBMCs. The CDR3 reads CASSLADRHSYEQYF. In nucleotides, the sequence is TGTGCCAGCAGCTTGGCCGACAGGCACTCCTACGAGCAGTACTTC.